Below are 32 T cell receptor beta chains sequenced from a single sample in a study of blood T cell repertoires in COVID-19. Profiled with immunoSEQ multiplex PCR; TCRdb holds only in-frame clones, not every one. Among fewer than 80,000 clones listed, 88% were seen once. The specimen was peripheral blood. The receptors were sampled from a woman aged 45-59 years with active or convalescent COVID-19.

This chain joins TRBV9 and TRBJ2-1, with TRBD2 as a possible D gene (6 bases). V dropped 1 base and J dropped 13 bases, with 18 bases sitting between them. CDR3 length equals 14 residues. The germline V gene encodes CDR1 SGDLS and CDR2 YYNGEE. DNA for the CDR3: TGTGCCAGCAGCGTAAGATTTTCTGGGGACTTTCAGTTCTTC. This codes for CASSVRFSGDFQFF.

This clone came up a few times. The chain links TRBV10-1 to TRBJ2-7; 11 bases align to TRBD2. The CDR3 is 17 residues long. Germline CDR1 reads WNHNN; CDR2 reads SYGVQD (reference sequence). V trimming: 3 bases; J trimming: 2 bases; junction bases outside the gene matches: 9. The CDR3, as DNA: TGCGCCAGCAGTGACTCGTTGGGACTAGCGGCCACCTACGAGCAGTACTTC. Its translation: CASSDSLGLAATYEQYF.

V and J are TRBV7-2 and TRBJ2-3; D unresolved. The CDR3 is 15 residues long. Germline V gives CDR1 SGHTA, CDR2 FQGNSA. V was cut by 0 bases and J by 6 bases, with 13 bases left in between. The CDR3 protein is CASSLAALGRDTQYF. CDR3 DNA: TGTGCCAGCAGCTTAGCCGCGCTAGGTCGGGATACGCAGTATTTT.

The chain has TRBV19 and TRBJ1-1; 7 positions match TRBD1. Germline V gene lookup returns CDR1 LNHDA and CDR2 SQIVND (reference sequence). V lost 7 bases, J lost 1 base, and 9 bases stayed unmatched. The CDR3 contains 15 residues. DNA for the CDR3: TGTGCCAGTACCCCGACAGGGAGCGGGAACACTGAAGCTTTCTTT. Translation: CASTPTGSGNTEAFF.

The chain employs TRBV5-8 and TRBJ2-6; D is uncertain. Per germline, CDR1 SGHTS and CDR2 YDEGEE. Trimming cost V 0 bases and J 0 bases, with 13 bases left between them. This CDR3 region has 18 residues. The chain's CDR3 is CASSLELGSFSGANVLTF. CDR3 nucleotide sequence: TGTGCCAGCAGCTTGGAATTGGGCAGCTTCTCTGGGGCCAACGTCCTGACTTTC.

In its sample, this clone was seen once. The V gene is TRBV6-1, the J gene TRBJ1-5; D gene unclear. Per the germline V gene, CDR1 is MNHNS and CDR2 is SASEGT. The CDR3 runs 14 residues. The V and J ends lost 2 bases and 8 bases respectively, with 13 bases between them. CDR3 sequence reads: CASSEIRPSEPQHF. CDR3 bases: TGTGCCAGCAGTGAAATAAGGCCTAGCGAGCCCCAGCATTTT.

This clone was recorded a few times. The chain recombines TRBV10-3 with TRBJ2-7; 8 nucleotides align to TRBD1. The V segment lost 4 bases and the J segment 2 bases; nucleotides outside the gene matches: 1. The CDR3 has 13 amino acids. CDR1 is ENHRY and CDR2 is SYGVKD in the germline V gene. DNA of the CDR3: TGTGCCATCAGTGTGGGACAGGCCTACGAGCAGTACTTC. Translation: CAISVGQAYEQYF.

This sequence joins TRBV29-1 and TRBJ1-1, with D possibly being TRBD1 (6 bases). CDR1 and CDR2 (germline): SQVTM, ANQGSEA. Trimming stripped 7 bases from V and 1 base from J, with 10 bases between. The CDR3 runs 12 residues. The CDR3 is CSDGTTNTEAFF. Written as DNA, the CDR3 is TGCAGCGATGGGACAACGAACACTGAAGCTTTCTTT.

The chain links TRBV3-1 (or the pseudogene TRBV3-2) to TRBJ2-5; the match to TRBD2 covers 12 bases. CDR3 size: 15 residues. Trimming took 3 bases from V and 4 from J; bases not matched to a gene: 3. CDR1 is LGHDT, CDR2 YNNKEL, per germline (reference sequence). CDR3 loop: CASSQTSGSGETQYF. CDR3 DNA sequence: TGTGCCAGCAGCCAGACTAGCGGGAGTGGAGAGACCCAGTACTTC.

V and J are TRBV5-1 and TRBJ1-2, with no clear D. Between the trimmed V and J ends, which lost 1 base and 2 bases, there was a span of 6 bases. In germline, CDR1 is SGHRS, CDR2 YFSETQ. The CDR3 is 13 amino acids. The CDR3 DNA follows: TGCGCCAGCAGCTTGCGGTGGAACTATGGCTACACCTTC. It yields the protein CASSLRWNYGYTF.

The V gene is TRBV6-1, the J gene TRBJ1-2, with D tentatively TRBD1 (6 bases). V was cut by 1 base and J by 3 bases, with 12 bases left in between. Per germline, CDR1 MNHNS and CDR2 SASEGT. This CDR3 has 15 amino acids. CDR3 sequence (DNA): TGTGCCAGCAGTGAAGGCGCAGGGGTACACTATGGCTACACCTTC. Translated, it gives CASSEGAGVHYGYTF.

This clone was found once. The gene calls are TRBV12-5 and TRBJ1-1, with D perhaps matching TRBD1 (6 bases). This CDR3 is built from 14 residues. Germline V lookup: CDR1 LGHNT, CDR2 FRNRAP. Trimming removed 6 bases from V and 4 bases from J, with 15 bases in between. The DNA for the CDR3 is TGTGCTAGTGGACCGAGGGACATGGTCACTGAAGCTTTCTTT. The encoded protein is CASGPRDMVTEAFF.

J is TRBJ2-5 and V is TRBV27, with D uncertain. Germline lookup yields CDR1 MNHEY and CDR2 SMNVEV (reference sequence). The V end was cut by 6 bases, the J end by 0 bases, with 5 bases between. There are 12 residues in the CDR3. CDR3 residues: CASRQNQETQYF. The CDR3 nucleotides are TGTGCCAGCAGGCAGAACCAAGAGACCCAGTACTTC.

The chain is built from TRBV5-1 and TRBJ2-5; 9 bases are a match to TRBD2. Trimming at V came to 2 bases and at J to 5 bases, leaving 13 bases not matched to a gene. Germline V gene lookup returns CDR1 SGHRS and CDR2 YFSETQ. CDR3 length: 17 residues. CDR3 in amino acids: CASSFLAGGPGSETQYF. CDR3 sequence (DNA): TGCGCCAGCAGCTTCCTGGCGGGAGGGCCTGGTTCCGAGACCCAGTACTTC. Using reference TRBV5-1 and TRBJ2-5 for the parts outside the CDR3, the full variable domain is KAGVTQTPRYLIKTRGQQVTLSCSPISGHRSVSWYQQTPGQGLQFLFEYFSETQRNKGNFPGRFSGRQFSNSRSEMNVSTLELGDSALYLCASSFLAGGPGSETQYFGPGTRLLVL.

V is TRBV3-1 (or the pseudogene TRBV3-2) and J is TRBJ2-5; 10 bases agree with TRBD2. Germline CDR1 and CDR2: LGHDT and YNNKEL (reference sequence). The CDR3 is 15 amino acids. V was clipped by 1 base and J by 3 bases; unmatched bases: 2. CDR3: CASSQVTSGKETQYF. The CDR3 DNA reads TGTGCCAGCAGCCAAGTAACTAGCGGGAAAGAGACCCAGTACTTC.

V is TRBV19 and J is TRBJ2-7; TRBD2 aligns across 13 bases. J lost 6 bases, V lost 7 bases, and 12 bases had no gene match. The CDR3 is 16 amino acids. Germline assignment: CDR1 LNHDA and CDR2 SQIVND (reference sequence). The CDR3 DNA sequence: TGTGCCAGTAAGGCGGGACTAGCGGGAAGAGGGGGCGAGCAGTACTTC. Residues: CASKAGLAGRGGEQYF. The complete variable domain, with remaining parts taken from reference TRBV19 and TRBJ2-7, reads DGGITQSPKYLFRKEGQNVTLSCEQNLNHDAMYWYRQDPGQGLRLIYYSQIVNDFQKGDIAEGYSVSREKKESFPLTVTSAQKNPTAFYLCASKAGLAGRGGEQYFGPGTRLTVT.

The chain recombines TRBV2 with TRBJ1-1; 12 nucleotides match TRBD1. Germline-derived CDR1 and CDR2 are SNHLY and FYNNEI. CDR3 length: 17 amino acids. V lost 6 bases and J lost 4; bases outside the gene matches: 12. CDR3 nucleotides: TGTGCCAGCAGAAGAAGGGGGGACAGGGGGCTCGGCACTGAAGCTTTCTTT. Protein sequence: CASRRRGDRGLGTEAFF. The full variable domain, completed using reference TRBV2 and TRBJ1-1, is EPEVTQTPSHQVTQMGQEVILRCVPISNHLYFYWYRQILGQKVEFLVSFYNNEISEKSEIFDDQFSVERPDGSNFTLKIRSTKLEDSAMYFCASRRRGDRGLGTEAFFGQGTRLTVV.

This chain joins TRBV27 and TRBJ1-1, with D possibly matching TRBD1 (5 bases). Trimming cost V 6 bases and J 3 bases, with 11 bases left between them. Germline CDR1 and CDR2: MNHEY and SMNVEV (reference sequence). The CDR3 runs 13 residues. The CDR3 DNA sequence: TGTGCCAGCAGGCCGGGGGGGGACACTGAAGCTTTCTTT. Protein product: CASRPGGDTEAFF.

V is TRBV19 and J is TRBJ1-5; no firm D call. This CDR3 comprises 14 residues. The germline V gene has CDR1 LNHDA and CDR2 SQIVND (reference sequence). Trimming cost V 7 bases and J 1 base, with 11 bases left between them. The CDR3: CASTRFLSNQPQHF. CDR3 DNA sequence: TGTGCCAGTACCCGGTTCTTAAGCAATCAGCCCCAGCATTTT.

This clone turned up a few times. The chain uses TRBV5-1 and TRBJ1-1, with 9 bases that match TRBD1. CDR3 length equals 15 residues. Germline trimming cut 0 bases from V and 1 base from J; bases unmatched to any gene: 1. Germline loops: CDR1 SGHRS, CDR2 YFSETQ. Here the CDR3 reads CASSLGGQGNTEAFF. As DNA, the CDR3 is TGCGCCAGCAGCTTGGGGGGACAGGGGAACACTGAAGCTTTCTTT.

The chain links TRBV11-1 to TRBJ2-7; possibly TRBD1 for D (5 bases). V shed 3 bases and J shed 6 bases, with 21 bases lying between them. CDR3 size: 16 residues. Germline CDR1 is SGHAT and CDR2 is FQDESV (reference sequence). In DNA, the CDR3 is TGTGCCAGCAGCTTCGATATTATTACAGGCCCCGTCGAGCAGTACTTC. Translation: CASSFDIITGPVEQYF.

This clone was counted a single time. The DNA for the CDR3 is TGCGCCAGCAGCGGGGGGGCGTACCAAGAGACCCAGTACTTC. It specifies CASSGGAYQETQYF. The chain uses TRBV5-1 and TRBJ2-5; TRBD2 might be the D (7 bases). The germline gives CDR1 SGHRS, CDR2 YFSETQ. The CDR3 length is 14 residues. V gave up 4 bases and J gave up 0 bases, with 10 bases separating them. The full variable domain, rest sourced from reference TRBV5-1 and TRBJ2-5, is KAGVTQTPRYLIKTRGQQVTLSCSPISGHRSVSWYQQTPGQGLQFLFEYFSETQRNKGNFPGRFSGRQFSNSRSEMNVSTLELGDSALYLCASSGGAYQETQYFGPGTRLLVL.

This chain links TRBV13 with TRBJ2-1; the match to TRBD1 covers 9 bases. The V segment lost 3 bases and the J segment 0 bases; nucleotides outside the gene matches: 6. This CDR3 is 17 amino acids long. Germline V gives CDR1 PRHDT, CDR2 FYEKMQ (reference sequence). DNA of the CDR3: TGTGCCAGCAGCTTCTCCTCGGGACAGGGCTCCTACAATGAGCAGTTCTTC. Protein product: CASSFSSGQGSYNEQFF.

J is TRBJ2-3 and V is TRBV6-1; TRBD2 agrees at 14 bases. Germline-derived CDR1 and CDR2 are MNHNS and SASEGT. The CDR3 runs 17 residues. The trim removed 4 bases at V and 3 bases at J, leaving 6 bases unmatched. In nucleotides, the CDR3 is TGTGCCAGCAGTGTTTTGACTAGCGGGAGGGGGACAGATACGCAGTATTTT. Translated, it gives CASSVLTSGRGTDTQYF.

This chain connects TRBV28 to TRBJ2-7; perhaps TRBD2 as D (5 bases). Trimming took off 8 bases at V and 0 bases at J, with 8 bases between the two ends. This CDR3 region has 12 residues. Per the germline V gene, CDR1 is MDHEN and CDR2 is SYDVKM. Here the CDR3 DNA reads TGTGCCAGCGGACTGCTCTCCTACGAGCAGTACTTC. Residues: CASGLLSYEQYF.

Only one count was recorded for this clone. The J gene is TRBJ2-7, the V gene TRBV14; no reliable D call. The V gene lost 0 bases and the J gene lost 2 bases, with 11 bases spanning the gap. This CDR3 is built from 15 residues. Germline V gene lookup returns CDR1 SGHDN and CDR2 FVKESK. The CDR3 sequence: CASSQDRDTPYEQYF. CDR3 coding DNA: TGTGCCAGCAGCCAAGACCGAGACACCCCCTACGAGCAGTACTTC.

The CDR3, as DNA: TGTGCCAGCAGCTTGACTAGATCCTACGAGCAGTACTTC. Translated, it gives CASSLTRSYEQYF. The chain combines TRBV5-6 with TRBJ2-7, with D possibly matching TRBD2 (5 bases). Trimming took off 1 base at V and 1 base at J, with 6 bases between the two ends. The V gene's germline CDR1 is SGHDT and CDR2 YYEEEE. The CDR3 has 13 residues. The full variable domain, in which reference TRBV5-6 and TRBJ2-7 provide the parts outside the CDR3, is DAGVTQSPTHLIKTRGQQVTLRCSPKSGHDTVSWYQQALGQGPQFIFQYYEEEERQRGNFPDRFSGHQFPNYSSELNVNALLLGDSALYLCASSLTRSYEQYFGPGTRLTVT.

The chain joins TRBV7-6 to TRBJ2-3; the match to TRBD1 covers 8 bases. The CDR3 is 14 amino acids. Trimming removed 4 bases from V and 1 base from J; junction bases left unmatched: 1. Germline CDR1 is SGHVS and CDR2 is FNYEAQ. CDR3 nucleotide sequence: TGTGCCAGCAGCTCGGACAGGGGCACAGATACGCAGTATTTT. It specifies CASSSDRGTDTQYF.

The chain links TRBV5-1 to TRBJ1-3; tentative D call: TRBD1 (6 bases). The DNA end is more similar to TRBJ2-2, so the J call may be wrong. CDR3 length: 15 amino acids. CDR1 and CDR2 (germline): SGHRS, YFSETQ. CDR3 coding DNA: TGCGCCAGCAGCTCCGGACAGCCGAACACCGGGGAGCTGTTTTTT. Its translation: CASSSGQPNTGELFF.

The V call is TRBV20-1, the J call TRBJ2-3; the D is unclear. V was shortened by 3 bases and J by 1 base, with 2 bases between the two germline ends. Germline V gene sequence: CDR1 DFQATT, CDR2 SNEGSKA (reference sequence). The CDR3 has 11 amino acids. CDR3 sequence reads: CSASGTDTQYF. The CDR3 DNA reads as TGCAGTGCTAGCGGCACAGATACGCAGTATTTT.

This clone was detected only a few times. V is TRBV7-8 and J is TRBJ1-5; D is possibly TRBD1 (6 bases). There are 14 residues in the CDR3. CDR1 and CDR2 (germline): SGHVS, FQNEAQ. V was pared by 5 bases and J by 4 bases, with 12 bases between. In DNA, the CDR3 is TGTGCCAGCAGCCGGACAGTAAAGAATCAGCCCCAGCATTTT. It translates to CASSRTVKNQPQHF.

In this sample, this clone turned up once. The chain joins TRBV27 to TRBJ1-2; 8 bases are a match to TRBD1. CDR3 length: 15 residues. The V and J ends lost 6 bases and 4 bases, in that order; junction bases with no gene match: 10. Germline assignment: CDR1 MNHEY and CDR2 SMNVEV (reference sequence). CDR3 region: CASSLLPGGIYGYTF. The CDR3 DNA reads TGTGCCAGCAGCCTACTTCCAGGGGGCATCTATGGCTACACCTTC.